This paragraph covers one T cell receptor beta chain sequence. Its antigen is unknown. To determine HCMV serostatus, a commercial ELISA kit was used to detect HCMV-specific IgG in serum. Ficoll density gradient centrifugation was used to isolate peripheral blood mononuclear cells from blood. The CDR3 runs 14 amino acids, cysteine and phenylalanine included. Only the protein sequence is given. For CDR1 and CDR2, the germline V gene (reference sequence) lists SEHNR and FQNEAQ. These data are taken from a study of T cells expressing NK-cell markers (dated by TCRdb to 2018 to 2021). A note on the overall study: In sorted CD3+CD56+NKG2C+, CD3+CD56+NKG2C- and CD3+CD56-NKG2C+ T-cell subsets from 7 or 8 donors, TCR beta-chain repertoires were profiled. Seven of the eight sequenced donors were HCMV-seropositive and one was HCMV-seronegative. Randomly selected healthy volunteers, three men and five women, were used as the eight sequenced donors. Sequencing of the libraries produced 2 x 150 bp reads on Illumina HiSeq 2000/2500, MiSeq or NextSeq. Overall study outcomes, separate from this receptor: Those dominant clonotypes were again the most abundant among CD3+CD56-NKG2C+ cells in a few donors, at about 28.3-60.1%. For five or six donors, the dominant CD3+CD56+NKG2C+ clonotypes were among the top 10 CD8+ clonotypes and accounted for about 1.0-7.0% of CD8+ T cells. Whether the expanded NKG2C-expressing T cell clones were specific for HCMV antigens remained unclear.

Data came from an Illumina HiSeq 2000. 5'RACE template switching, by which a universal primer site and unique molecular identifiers were added, was used to make TCR beta cDNA libraries. Synthesis of cDNA was primed from the TCR beta constant segment and was followed by two consecutive PCR amplification steps. In the paper's pipeline: Reads were demultiplexed and grouped by UMI with MIGEC, and clonotypes were assembled and quantified with MiTCR. To exclude erroneous sequences, only TCR cDNA sequences supported by at least two reads were retained. The tcR package was used for downstream repertoire analysis, with clonotypes matched between fractions based on CDR3 nucleotide sequence plus V segment. Antigen specificity was annotated against VDJdb with VDJmatch, allowing one amino acid substitution in CDR3. TCRdb reprocessed the reads into one record per CDR3 protein sequence, lacking DNA. TCRdb, not the original authors, processed these V and J calls. The table of this sample itemizes 350,000 to 450,000 distinct CDR3 sequences. The top ten clonotypes cover roughly 5.2% of the sample.

The chain uses TRBV7-9 and TRBJ1-1; TCRdb proposes TRBD1, but this gene call is untestable without DNA. Sequenced material: blood T cells: a sorted CD56 or NKG2C T cell subset, CD4+ or CD8+ T cells, or bulk PBMC T cells (not recorded which). This TCR came from a man aged 18 to 69 in good health. The CDR3: CASSLQTGNTEAFF.